What follows describes a single TCR beta chain. The antigen this receptor binds is unknown. Base-call qualities are not available, and no considerably larger clone is one nucleotide away. The data originate from a study of blood T cell repertoires in COVID-19 (dated by TCRdb to the early 2020s). As for the study more broadly: Samples from collaborators originated in the United States, Italy and Spain and spanned both the acute and convalescent phases of COVID-19. The material from the prospective study consisted of cDNA or gDNA derived from T cells, B-cell-depleted T cells, or PBMCs. The samples were drawn from the first 160 participants of the ongoing ImmuneRACE study and from some 1,300 subjects provided by 6 global collaborators. Deeply sampled blood TCRbeta repertoires from subjects exposed to, actively infected with, or recovered from COVID-19 were included in the dataset. A freely available public database, intended as a resource for researchers studying the immune response to SARS-CoV-2, is where the repertoires were released. HLA class I and class II types, where available, came from metadata supplied by the sample provider rather than from assay-based typing. Sample metadata almost always included a de-identified subject ID, COVID-19 status, age in years and sex. General conclusions and limits of the study: The quantity of clinical and demographic metadata differed by source and by participant and was supplied without curation.

Whole blood was collected in K2EDTA tubes by collaborating institutions according to the institutions' own protocols. For TCRbeta analysis, collaborator samples were shipped as frozen whole blood, as isolated PBMCs, or as DNA extracted from either sample type. TCRbeta CDR3 regions were amplified from genomic DNA using the immunoSEQ Assay, a bias-controlled multiplex PCR. Under the source paper's analysis protocol: Nucleated cell counts per sample were estimated from amplification of reference gene primers within the assay. To quantify the absolute abundance of each unique TCRbeta CDR3 rearrangement, sequence reads were collapsed and filtered. For each sample, productive Simpson clonality was calculated as the square root of Simpson's diversity index across productive rearrangements. Drawn from immuneACCESS, this table holds only the in-frame rearrangements with V and J called that TCRdb kept. Clones are partly lost; checked studies trace under half to an unresolved V gene and leave the rest unexplained. That table is the source of V, J and clone size, and D and trimming were worked out from the DNA. The sample includes about 200,000 clones, with around 86% observed a single time. Roughly 4.2% of the sample lies in the top ten.

Including cysteine and phenylalanine, the CDR3 has 15 amino acids. The read is trimmed to its CDR3 DNA, 45 bases read in frame from base 1. From V the trimming removes 0 bases and from J it removes 5 bases, while the gene matches leave 4 bases of the junction unaccounted for. For CDR1 and CDR2, the germline V gene lists SGHRS and YFSETQ. The sequenced sample consisted of peripheral blood. The chain joins TRBV5-1 to TRBJ2-5; the junction holds 10 bases that match TRBD2. This TCR came from a man between 50 and 59 years old with acute or convalescent COVID-19. This receptor carries the CDR3 CASSLVTSGRETQYF. The base sequence is TGCGCCAGCAGCTTGGTGACTAGCGGGCGGGAGACCCAGTACTTC.